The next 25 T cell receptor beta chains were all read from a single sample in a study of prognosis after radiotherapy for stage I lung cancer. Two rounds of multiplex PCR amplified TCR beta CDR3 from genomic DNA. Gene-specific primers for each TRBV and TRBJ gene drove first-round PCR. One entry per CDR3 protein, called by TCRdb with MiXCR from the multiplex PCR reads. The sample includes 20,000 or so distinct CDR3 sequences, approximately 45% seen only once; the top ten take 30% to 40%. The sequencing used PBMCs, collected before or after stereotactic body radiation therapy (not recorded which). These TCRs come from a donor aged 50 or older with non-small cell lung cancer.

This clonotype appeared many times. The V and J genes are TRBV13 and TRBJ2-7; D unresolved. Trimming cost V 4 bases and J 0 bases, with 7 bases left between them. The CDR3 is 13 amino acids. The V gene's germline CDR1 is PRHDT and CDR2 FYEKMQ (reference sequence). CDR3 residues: CASSSLASYEQYF. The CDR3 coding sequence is TGTGCCAGCAGCTCGTTGGCCTCCTACGAGCAGTACTTC.

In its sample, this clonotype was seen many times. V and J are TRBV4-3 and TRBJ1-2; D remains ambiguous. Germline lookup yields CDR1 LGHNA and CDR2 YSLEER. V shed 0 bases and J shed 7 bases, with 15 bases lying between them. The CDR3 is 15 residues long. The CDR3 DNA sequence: TGCGCCAGCAGCCAAGAAGCACGCTCCGGGTTTGGCTACACCTTC. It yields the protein CASSQEARSGFGYTF.

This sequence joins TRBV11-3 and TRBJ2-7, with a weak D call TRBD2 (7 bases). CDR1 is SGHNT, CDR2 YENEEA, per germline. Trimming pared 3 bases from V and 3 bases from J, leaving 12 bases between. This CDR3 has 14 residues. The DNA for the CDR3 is TGTGCCAGCAGCTTGGCGGGGGCTTTCTACGAGCAGTACTTC. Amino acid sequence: CASSLAGAFYEQYF.

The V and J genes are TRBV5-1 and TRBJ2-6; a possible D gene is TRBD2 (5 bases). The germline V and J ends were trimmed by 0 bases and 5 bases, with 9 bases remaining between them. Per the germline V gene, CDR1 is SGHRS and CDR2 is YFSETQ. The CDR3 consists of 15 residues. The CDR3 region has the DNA TGCGCCAGCAGCTTGGGGACGGGGTGGGCCAACGTCCTGACTTTC. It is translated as CASSLGTGWANVLTF.

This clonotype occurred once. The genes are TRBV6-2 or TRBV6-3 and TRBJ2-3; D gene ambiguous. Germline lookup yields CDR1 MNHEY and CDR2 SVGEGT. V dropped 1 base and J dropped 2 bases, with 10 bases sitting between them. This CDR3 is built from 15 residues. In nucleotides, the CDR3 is TGTGCCAGCAGTTACTTGTTTAGGCCCACAGATACGCAGTATTTT. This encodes CASSYLFRPTDTQYF.

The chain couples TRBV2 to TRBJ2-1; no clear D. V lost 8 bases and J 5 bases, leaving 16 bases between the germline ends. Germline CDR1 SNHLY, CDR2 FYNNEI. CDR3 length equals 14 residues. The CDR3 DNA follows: TGTGCCAGCTCACCCCTTAGTCAGAACAATGAGCAGTTCTTC. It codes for CASSPLSQNNEQFF.

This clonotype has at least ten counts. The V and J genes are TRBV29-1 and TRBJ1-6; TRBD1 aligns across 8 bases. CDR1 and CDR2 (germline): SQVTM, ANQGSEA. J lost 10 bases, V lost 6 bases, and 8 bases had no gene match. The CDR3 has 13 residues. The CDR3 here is CSVLDRVNSPLHF. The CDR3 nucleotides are TGCAGCGTACTGGACAGGGTTAACTCACCCCTCCACTTT.

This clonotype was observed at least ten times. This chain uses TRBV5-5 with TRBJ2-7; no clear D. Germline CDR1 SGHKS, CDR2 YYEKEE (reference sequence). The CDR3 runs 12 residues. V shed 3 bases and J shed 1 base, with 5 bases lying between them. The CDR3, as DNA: TGTGCCAGCAGCTCCATTTCCTACGAGCAGTACTTC. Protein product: CASSSISYEQYF.

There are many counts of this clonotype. CDR3 in amino acids: CASSFLTGGYGYTF. CDR3 bases: TGTGCCAGCAGTTTTCTAACAGGCGGATATGGCTACACCTTC. This chain uses TRBV28 with TRBJ1-2; the D gene is possibly TRBD1 (5 bases). The germline V gene has CDR1 MDHEN and CDR2 SYDVKM. The V gene lost 3 bases and the J gene lost 5 bases, with 13 bases spanning the gap. This CDR3 comprises 14 residues.

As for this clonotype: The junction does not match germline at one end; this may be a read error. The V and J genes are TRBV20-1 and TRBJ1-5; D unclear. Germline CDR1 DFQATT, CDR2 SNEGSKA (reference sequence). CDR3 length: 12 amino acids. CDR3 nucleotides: TGCAGTGCTACGGGGAACAATCATCCCCCGCATTTT. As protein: CSATGNNHPPHF.

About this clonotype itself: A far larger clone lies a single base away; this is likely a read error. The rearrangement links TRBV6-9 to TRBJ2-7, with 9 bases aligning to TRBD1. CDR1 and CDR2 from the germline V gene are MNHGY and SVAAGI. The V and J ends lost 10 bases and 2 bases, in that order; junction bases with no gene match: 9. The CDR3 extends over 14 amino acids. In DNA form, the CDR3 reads TGTGCCATCAGCCTATGGACAGGGGCCTACGAGCAGTACTTC. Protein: CAISLWTGAYEQYF.

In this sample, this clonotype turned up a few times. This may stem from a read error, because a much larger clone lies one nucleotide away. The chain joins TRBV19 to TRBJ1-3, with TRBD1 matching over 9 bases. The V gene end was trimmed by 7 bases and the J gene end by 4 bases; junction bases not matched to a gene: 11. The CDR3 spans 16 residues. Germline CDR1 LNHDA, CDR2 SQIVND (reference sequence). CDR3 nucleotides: TGTGCCAGTATTCTCGCCGAGGGACAGGGAGGAAACACCATATATTTT. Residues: CASILAEGQGGNTIYF.

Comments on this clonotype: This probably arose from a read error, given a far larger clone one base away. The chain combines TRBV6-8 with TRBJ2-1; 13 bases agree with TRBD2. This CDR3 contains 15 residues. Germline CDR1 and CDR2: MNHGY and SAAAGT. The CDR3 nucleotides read TGTGTCAGCAGTAAACGGACTAGCGGGAGTAATGAGCAGTTCTTC. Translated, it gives CVSSKRTSGSNEQFF.

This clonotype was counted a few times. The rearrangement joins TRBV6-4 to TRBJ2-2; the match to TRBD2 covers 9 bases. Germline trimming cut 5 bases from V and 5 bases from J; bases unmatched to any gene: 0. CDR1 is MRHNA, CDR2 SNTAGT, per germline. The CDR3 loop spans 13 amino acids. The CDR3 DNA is TGTGCCAGCAGTACTAGCGGGACCGGGGAGCTGTTTTTT. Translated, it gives CASSTSGTGELFF.

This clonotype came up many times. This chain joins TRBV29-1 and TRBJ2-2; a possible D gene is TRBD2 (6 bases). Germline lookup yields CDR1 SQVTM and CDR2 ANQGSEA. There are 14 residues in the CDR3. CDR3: CSGEYSGNTGELFF. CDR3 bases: TGCAGTGGTGAATATAGCGGGAACACCGGGGAGCTGTTTTTT.

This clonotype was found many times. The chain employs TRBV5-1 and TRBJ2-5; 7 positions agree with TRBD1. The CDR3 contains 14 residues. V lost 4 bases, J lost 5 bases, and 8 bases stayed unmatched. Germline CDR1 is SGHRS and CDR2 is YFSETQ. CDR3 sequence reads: CASSLDTGVETQYF. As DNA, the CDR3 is TGCGCCAGCAGCCTGGATACAGGGGTGGAGACCCAGTACTTC.

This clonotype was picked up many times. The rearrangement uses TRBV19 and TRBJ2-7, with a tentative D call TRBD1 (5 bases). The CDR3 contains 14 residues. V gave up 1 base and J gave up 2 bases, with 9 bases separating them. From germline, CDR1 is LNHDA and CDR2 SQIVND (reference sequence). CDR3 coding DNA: TGTGCCAGTAGTATAGGTACAGGACCCTACGAGCAGTACTTC. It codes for CASSIGTGPYEQYF.

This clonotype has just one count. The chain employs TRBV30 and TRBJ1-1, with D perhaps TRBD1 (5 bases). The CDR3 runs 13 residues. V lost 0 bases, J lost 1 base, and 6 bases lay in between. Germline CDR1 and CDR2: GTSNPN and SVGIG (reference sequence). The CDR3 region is CAWSVGGNTEAFF. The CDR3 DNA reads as TGTGCCTGGAGTGTCGGGGGGAACACTGAAGCTTTCTTT.

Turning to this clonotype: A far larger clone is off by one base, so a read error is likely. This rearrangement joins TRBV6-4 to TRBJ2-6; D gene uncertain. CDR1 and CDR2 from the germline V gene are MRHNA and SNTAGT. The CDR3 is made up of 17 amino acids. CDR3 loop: CASSVTNYLSGSNVLTF. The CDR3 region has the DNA TGTGCCAGCAGTGTGACAAATTACCTCTCTGGGTCCAACGTCCTGACTTTC.

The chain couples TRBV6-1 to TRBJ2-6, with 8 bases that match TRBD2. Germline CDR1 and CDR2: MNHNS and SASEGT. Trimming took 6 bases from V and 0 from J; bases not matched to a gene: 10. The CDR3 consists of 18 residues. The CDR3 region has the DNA TGTGCCAGCAGCCGTAGGCCGGGGGGGTTCTCTGGGGCCAACGTCCTGACTTTC. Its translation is CASSRRPGGFSGANVLTF.

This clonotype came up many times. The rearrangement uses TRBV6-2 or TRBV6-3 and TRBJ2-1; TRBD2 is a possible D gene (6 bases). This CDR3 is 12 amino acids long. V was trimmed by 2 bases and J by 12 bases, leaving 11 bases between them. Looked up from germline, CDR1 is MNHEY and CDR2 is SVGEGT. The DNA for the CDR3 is TGTGCCAGCAGTTACCGGGGGACTGGGCAGTTCTTC. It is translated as CASSYRGTGQFF.

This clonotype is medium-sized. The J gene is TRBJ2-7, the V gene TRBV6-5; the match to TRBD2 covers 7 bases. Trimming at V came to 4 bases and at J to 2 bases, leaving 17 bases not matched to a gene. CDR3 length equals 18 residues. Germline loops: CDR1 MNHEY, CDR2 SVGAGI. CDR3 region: CASSLSPVGLLTTYEQYF. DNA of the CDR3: TGTGCCAGCAGTTTATCCCCTGTGGGACTATTAACGACCTACGAGCAGTACTTC.

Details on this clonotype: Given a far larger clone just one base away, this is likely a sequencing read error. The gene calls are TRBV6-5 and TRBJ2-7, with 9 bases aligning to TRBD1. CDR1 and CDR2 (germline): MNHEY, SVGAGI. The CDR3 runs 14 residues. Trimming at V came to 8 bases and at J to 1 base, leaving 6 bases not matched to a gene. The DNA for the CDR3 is TGTGCCAGCGCCAAGGACAGGGGATCCTACGAGCAGTACTTC. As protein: CASAKDRGSYEQYF.

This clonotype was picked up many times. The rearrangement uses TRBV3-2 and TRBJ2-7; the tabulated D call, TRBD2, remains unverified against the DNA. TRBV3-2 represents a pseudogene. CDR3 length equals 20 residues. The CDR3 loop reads CASSPGYFPEGPLSSYEQYF. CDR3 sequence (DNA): TGTGCCAGCAGCCCAGGATACTTTCCGGAGGGCCCTCTGAGCTCCTACGAGCAGTACTTC.

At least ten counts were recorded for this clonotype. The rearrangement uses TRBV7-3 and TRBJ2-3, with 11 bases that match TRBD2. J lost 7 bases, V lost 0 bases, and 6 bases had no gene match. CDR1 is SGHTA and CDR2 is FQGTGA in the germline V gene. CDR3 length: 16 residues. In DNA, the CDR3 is TGTGCCAGCAGCTTAACGCGTAGCGGGGGGGCCAATACGCAGTATTTT. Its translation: CASSLTRSGGANTQYF.